These T cell receptor beta chains were read from a single sample in a study of T cell repertoires in cytomegalovirus infection. One entry per CDR3 protein, called by TCRdb with MiXCR from the reads. In the table there are some 450,000 distinct CDR3 sequences, about 33% of which are singletons. Sequenced: PBMCs. These receptors were obtained from a human donor in good health (CMV status not recorded). Some clones in this sample may be carry-over from other donors' samples. Each CDR3 is given with its conserved first and last residue. The D gene is left open where the match is weak. Only some rows state a clone size, as once, few, many or a class for expanded clones.

clone size	V gene	J gene	D gene	CDR3 protein
NA	TRBV14	TRBJ2-1	NA	CASSQWVSNEQFF
NA	TRBV12-3/TRBV12-4	TRBJ1-6	NA	CASSFRGGNSPLHF
NA	TRBV6-6	TRBJ1-2	TRBD1	CASSLPGQVSYGYTF
NA	TRBV6-5	TRBJ1-1	NA	CASSRRARRVNTEAFF
NA	TRBV19	TRBJ1-1	NA	CASTLGAANTEAFF
NA	TRBV15	TRBJ1-6	NA	CATSRDLFRGQGSPLHF
few	TRBV5-6	TRBJ2-1	TRBD1	CASSLEGQGFDNEQFF
many	TRBV12-3/TRBV12-4	TRBJ2-7	NA	CASTVGGAPYEQYF
NA	TRBV10-2	TRBJ1-2	NA	CASSEAGQRWYTF
many	TRBV7-8	TRBJ1-6	TRBD1	CASSRDSYYNSPLHF
NA	TRBV27	TRBJ1-6	NA	CASRGRIDNSPLHF
medium-sized	TRBV7-2	TRBJ1-5	NA	CASSAPGTYNQPQHF
many	TRBV28	TRBJ2-4	NA	CASSLDQNIQYF
NA	TRBV4-1	TRBJ2-7	NA	CVSSHLDDGAAEQYF
NA	TRBV4-1	TRBJ1-5	NA	CASSQEEGDQPQHF
NA	TRBV6-2/TRBV6-3	TRBJ1-5	NA	CASSYRRGGLDQPQHF
few	TRBV7-3	TRBJ2-2	TRBD1	CASSPNRGGGELFF
many	TRBV12-3/TRBV12-4	TRBJ2-1	NA	CASSQSDRRVQFF
NA	TRBV28	TRBJ1-6	NA	CASSFPANYNSPLHF
few	TRBV4-1	TRBJ1-3	NA	CASSQDGTFAGRNTIYF
NA	TRBV28	TRBJ2-3	NA	CASSGGITDTQYF
NA	TRBV20-1	TRBJ1-6	TRBD1	CSARRAGGAYNSPLHF
NA	TRBV15	TRBJ1-1	NA	CATSRPGLNTEAFF
once	TRBV7-2	TRBJ1-1	TRBD1	CARSTMGTGPWNTEAFF
few	TRBV28	TRBJ2-4	NA	CASSFRGGSRHF
many	TRBV7-8	TRBJ2-2	NA	CASSLVAANTGELFF
few	TRBV20-1	TRBJ1-2	NA	CSALTGTIYGYTF
NA	TRBV4-3	TRBJ2-5	NA	CASSQGWSGETQYF
few	TRBV6-5	TRBJ1-2	NA	CASSYDAARYGYTF
many	TRBV7-2	TRBJ2-7	NA	CASSLVGLQAYEQYF
once	TRBV18	TRBJ1-1	NA	CASSPLLVGGETEAFF
NA	TRBV2	TRBJ1-1	NA	CASSDNRGTEAFF
NA	TRBV27	TRBJ1-6	NA	CASSPGDDHIHF
few	TRBV7-8	TRBJ1-6	NA	CASSYRDTIRSPLHF
few	TRBV11-2	TRBJ2-1	NA	CASSSTGRPYNEQFF
NA	TRBV5-1	TRBJ2-3	TRBD2	CASSSSGDRTDTQYF
NA	TRBV19	TRBJ2-1	NA	CASSKKTSGSYNEQFF
few	TRBV12-3/TRBV12-4	TRBJ2-5	NA	CASSSGTAKTQYF
NA	TRBV6-5	TRBJ1-1	NA	CASSNKAGTEAFF
many	TRBV7-8	TRBJ1-2	NA	CASSLGTDYTF
NA	TRBV12-3/TRBV12-4	TRBJ1-3	TRBD1	CACSRRGLVNTIYF
NA	TRBV12-3/TRBV12-4	TRBJ2-7	TRBD2	CASRSGVYEQYF
few	TRBV19	TRBJ2-1	NA	CASSILFNEQFF
many	TRBV7-8	TRBJ1-1	NA	CASSLGRMADQNTEAFF
few	TRBV11-2	TRBJ1-2	TRBD1	CASSYRDRGSFGYTF
few	TRBV6-5	TRBJ1-1	TRBD1	CASSYGQGAVNTEAFF